This passage covers 14 T cell receptor beta chains from one sample sequenced in a study of blood T cell repertoires in COVID-19. Sequencing was performed with immunoSEQ multiplex PCR; in TCRdb, only in-frame clones are kept and a portion is missing. The repertoire consists of about 100,000 clones, with roughly nine tenths occurring once and the leading ten covering about 18%. Sequenced sample: peripheral blood. These receptors all stem from a man aged 45-65 years with acute or convalescent COVID-19.

The rearrangement links TRBV9 to TRBJ1-3; 9 nucleotides line up with TRBD1. CDR1 is SGDLS and CDR2 is YYNGEE in the germline V gene. The CDR3 consists of 14 residues. Germline trimming cut 4 bases from V and 6 bases from J; bases unmatched to any gene: 5. The CDR3 reads CASSSGTGTNTIYF. For the CDR3, the DNA is TGTGCCAGCAGCTCGGGGACAGGGACAAACACCATATATTTT.

This rearrangement joins TRBV5-1 to TRBJ2-7; D not resolved. Trimming shortened V by 0 bases and J by 5 bases, and 15 bases separated the two germline ends. CDR3 length: 15 amino acids. Germline V CDR1 and CDR2: SGHRS, YFSETQ. CDR3 region: CASSLVATFMDEQYF. In DNA, the CDR3 is TGCGCCAGCAGCTTGGTGGCGACATTTATGGACGAGCAGTACTTC.

This clone was found once. The chain couples TRBV6-5 to TRBJ1-2; 7 bases map to TRBD1. After removal of 6 bases from V and 4 bases from J, the junction contained 11 bases not matched to a gene. From germline, CDR1 is MNHEY and CDR2 SVGAGI. CDR3 size: 15 residues. CDR3 loop: CASSPNRDRLYGYTF. In DNA form, the CDR3 reads TGTGCCAGCAGCCCCAACCGGGACAGACTCTATGGCTACACCTTC.

The chain is built from TRBV7-7 and TRBJ2-2; TRBD2 agrees at 7 bases. The V and J ends lost 5 bases and 4 bases, in that order; junction bases with no gene match: 10. The CDR3 has 16 residues. The V gene's germline CDR1 is SSHAT and CDR2 FNYEAQ (reference sequence). CDR3 sequence (DNA): TGTGCCAGCAGCCCCGGGACTAAAATTATCACCGGGGAGCTGTTTTTT. It encodes CASSPGTKIITGELFF.

This clone has just one count. The chain uses TRBV18 and TRBJ1-2; TRBD1 might be the D (6 bases). In germline, CDR1 is KGHSH, CDR2 LQKENI. V was clipped by 0 bases and J by 5 bases, with 16 bases between them. This CDR3 has 16 amino acids. For the CDR3, the DNA is TGTGCCAGCTCACCACCTACCCCAGGGGTTGGGTATGGCTACACCTTC. Amino acids: CASSPPTPGVGYGYTF.

The chain's CDR3 is CASSLTGALNQPQHF. CDR3 nucleotide sequence: TGTGCCAGCAGCCTGACAGGGGCCCTCAATCAGCCCCAGCATTTT. The V gene is TRBV5-5, the J gene TRBJ1-5; 8 bases map to TRBD1. Germline loops: CDR1 SGHKS, CDR2 YYEKEE (reference sequence). CDR3 length equals 15 residues. V was clipped by 4 bases and J by 3 bases; unmatched bases: 6.

The rearrangement joins TRBV27 to TRBJ2-3; D gene ambiguous. CDR1 is MNHEY and CDR2 is SMNVEV in the germline V gene (reference sequence). The CDR3 covers 15 residues. The ends were cut back, 6 bases at V and 2 bases at J, with 15 bases in the middle. Here the CDR3 DNA reads TGTGCCAGCAGCCTATCGCGCGCGGTCACAGATACGCAGTATTTT. The encoded protein is CASSLSRAVTDTQYF.

V gene TRBV2 combines with J gene TRBJ1-5; D is unclear. The V gene lost 3 bases and the J gene lost 12 bases, with 12 bases spanning the gap. The CDR3 totals 12 residues. Germline V gene lookup returns CDR1 SNHLY and CDR2 FYNNEI. The CDR3 DNA follows: TGTGCCAGCAGTGAGGGCCTTAAATTCCAGCATTTT. This sequence encodes CASSEGLKFQHF.

This sequence joins TRBV5-1 and TRBJ1-6; tentatively, D is TRBD1 (6 bases). Trimming left V 7 bases short and J 3 bases short, with 8 bases between. The CDR3 totals 13 residues. Germline V gene data show CDR1 as SGHRS and CDR2 as YFSETQ. CDR3 loop: CASQTGYNSPLHF. Written as DNA, the CDR3 is TGCGCCAGCCAGACAGGCTATAATTCACCCCTCCACTTT.

This clone occurred once. The gene calls are TRBV2 and TRBJ2-2, with D hard to call. This CDR3 contains 13 residues. The germline gives CDR1 SNHLY, CDR2 FYNNEI. Trimming left V 6 bases short and J 1 base short, with 6 bases between. CDR3 bases: TGTGCCAGCAGCAGGCAGAACACCGGGGAGCTGTTTTTT. Translated, it gives CASSRQNTGELFF.

This clone was seen a handful of times. The chain is built from TRBV9 and TRBJ1-2; D remains ambiguous. Germline V gene lookup returns CDR1 SGDLS and CDR2 YYNGEE. This CDR3 comprises 14 residues. V lost 3 bases to trimming and J lost 3 bases, with 12 bases between them. The CDR3 region is CASSEEPVHYGYTF. Here the CDR3 DNA reads TGTGCCAGCAGCGAAGAACCGGTCCACTATGGCTACACCTTC.

As for this clone: This same CDR3 is encoded by further DNA sequences in the sample. The chain uses TRBV9 and TRBJ2-2; 8 nucleotides align to TRBD2. The V gene's germline CDR1 is SGDLS and CDR2 YYNGEE. The V segment lost 6 bases and the J segment 3 bases; nucleotides outside the gene matches: 4. CDR3 length: 14 residues. The CDR3 nucleotides read TGTGCCAGCACCCCGGGGGGGGACACCGGGGAGCTGTTTTTT. As protein: CASTPGGDTGELFF.

CDR3 coding DNA: TGTGCCAGCAGCTTCCCTGGGGGCTCTCAGCATTTT. Amino acid sequence: CASSFPGGSQHF. This chain uses TRBV5-6 with TRBJ1-5; D is possibly TRBD1 (6 bases). V was clipped by 2 bases and J by 13 bases, with 13 bases between them. There are 12 residues in the CDR3. Germline V lookup: CDR1 SGHDT, CDR2 YYEEEE.

J is TRBJ1-6 and V is TRBV12-5; D gene ambiguous. Looked up from germline, CDR1 is LGHNT and CDR2 is FRNRAP. This CDR3 has 16 amino acids. The V end was cut by 2 bases, the J end by 6 bases, with 14 bases between. The CDR3 DNA follows: TGTGCTAGTGGTTTGCCTAACAGCCTGACTAATTCACCCCTCCACTTT. Translation gives CASGLPNSLTNSPLHF.